The rows below give T cell receptor beta chains drawn from one sample of a study of T cells in localized non-small cell lung cancer. Assay used: immunoSEQ multiplex PCR; TCRdb lists only in-frame clones, some missing. In the table there are 50,000 to 70,000 clones, roughly 90% of which are singletons. The sample here was peripheral blood, taken before any cancer treatment. The receptors shown here come from a man aged 35-75 years with stage I lung adenocarcinoma. The conserved cysteine and the conserved F or W are not part of the CDR3 here. The order of the fields is V gene, clone size, CDR3 protein. Clone size appears in some rows only: once, few, many, or a class for an expanded clone.

v_gene: TRBV5-1; abundance: .; CDR3aa: ASNWNTGELF
v_gene: TRBV2; abundance: once; CDR3aa: ASRATGGTYEQY
v_gene: TRBV30; abundance: .; CDR3aa: AWSNGVSGNTIY
v_gene: TRBV5-1; abundance: .; CDR3aa: ASSPATGGPNYGYT
v_gene: TRBV18; abundance: .; CDR3aa: ASSLAGTGNVNTEAF
v_gene: TRBV11-3; abundance: once; CDR3aa: ASSPRVAVNEQF
v_gene: TRBV14; abundance: few; CDR3aa: ASSQGQGVTQY
v_gene: TRBV7-2; abundance: .; CDR3aa: ASSSSTRLGEQY
v_gene: TRBV4-1; abundance: .; CDR3aa: ASSQDGSGETSGRDTQY
v_gene: TRBV2; abundance: once; CDR3aa: ASSRGDTKTQY
v_gene: TRBV4-1; abundance: .; CDR3aa: ASSQDVWALEQY
v_gene: TRBV9; abundance: .; CDR3aa: ASSVGTGDGYT
v_gene: TRBV5-1; abundance: .; CDR3aa: ASSLAGQGSETQY
v_gene: TRBV5-4; abundance: once; CDR3aa: ASSPNGLAEYEQY
v_gene: TRBV9; abundance: .; CDR3aa: ASSVDGPLYGYT
v_gene: TRBV4-1; abundance: few; CDR3aa: ASSQESGVNTEAF
v_gene: TRBV7-2; abundance: .; CDR3aa: ASSHVRRRGYHEQF
v_gene: TRBV2; abundance: .; CDR3aa: ASSESRTGGRNEQF
v_gene: TRBV21-1; abundance: .; CDR3aa: ASSKMGPRRTYEQY
v_gene: TRBV5-6; abundance: .; CDR3aa: ASSLRSLTEPQH
v_gene: TRBV4-2; abundance: .; CDR3aa: ASSQVTSSYNEQF
v_gene: TRBV7-3; abundance: .; CDR3aa: ASSLNGRGSYGYT
v_gene: TRBV7-9; abundance: .; CDR3aa: ASSYPAGEQF
v_gene: TRBV25-1; abundance: once; CDR3aa: ASRGTSTGELF
v_gene: TRBV18; abundance: .; CDR3aa: ASSNDWRNTGELF
v_gene: TRBV7-3; abundance: .; CDR3aa: ASSLLSSGSNEQF
v_gene: TRBV29-1; abundance: .; CDR3aa: SVELGTGATFEQF
v_gene: TRBV4-2; abundance: once; CDR3aa: ASSDLESSYEQY
v_gene: TRBV30; abundance: .; CDR3aa: AWSLLAGSQETQY
v_gene: TRBV4-1; abundance: .; CDR3aa: ASSSVGTLSNQPQH
v_gene: TRBV19; abundance: .; CDR3aa: ASSVGEGRDTQY
v_gene: TRBV6-1; abundance: .; CDR3aa: ASRRDRVTDTQY
v_gene: TRBV5-4; abundance: .; CDR3aa: ASSLPGETQY
v_gene: TRBV11-3; abundance: .; CDR3aa: ASSLVNRRDGPYEQY
v_gene: TRBV11-2; abundance: .; CDR3aa: ASSPTLLAGVNTQY
v_gene: TRBV11-3; abundance: .; CDR3aa: ASSWSGTGVDNEQF
v_gene: TRBV7-9; abundance: few; CDR3aa: ASSLQGSSYNEQF
v_gene: TRBV9; abundance: .; CDR3aa: ASSVDLLGGTDTQY
v_gene: TRBV4-3; abundance: .; CDR3aa: ASSQGLAGRYIQY
v_gene: TRBV28; abundance: once; CDR3aa: ATMTGGAENTEAF
v_gene: TRBV19; abundance: .; CDR3aa: ASSIGQWNTEAF
v_gene: TRBV5-1; abundance: .; CDR3aa: ASSGKTGGIHEQY
v_gene: TRBV27; abundance: .; CDR3aa: ASSLLGLQEQF
v_gene: TRBV11-1; abundance: .; CDR3aa: ASRRDRGRETQY
v_gene: TRBV5-4; abundance: few; CDR3aa: ASSPYRGRTYEQY
v_gene: TRBV19; abundance: .; CDR3aa: ASSIDSSYGYT
v_gene: TRBV11-2; abundance: .; CDR3aa: ATLAGNEQY
v_gene: TRBV15; abundance: .; CDR3aa: ATSSPGASSYEQY
v_gene: TRBV7-2; abundance: medium-sized; CDR3aa: ASSLREGTGELF
v_gene: TRBV12-5; abundance: .; CDR3aa: ASAGDGRYEQY
v_gene: TRBV30; abundance: .; CDR3aa: AWNGGTETQY
v_gene: TRBV6-5; abundance: .; CDR3aa: ASSREGAPSDTQY
v_gene: TRBV6-4; abundance: .; CDR3aa: ARPRRPSYEQY
v_gene: TRBV9; abundance: .; CDR3aa: ASSVGDYGGGITDTQY
v_gene: TRBV5-1; abundance: .; CDR3aa: ASSYGQGGKTQY